The clone carrying this TCR beta chain was found many times. Each CDR3 protein gets one entry after TCRdb re-called the RACE reads with MiXCR. The sample has about 120,000 distinct CDR3 sequences; roughly 12% are singletons. This sample stems from a study of human T cells and chemical hapten exposure. Time point denoted: patch test 1, 2 weeks after DPC sensitization. Specified treatment: therapeutic diphenylcyclopropenone sensitization with weekly scalp DPC. The CDR3 sequence is 13 residues long. Trimming took 2 bases from V and 6 from J, leaving 11 bases between them. Germline V lookup: CDR1 MDHEN, CDR2 SYDVKM.

The sequencing here drew on whole blood, taken in connection with sensitization to the hapten diphenylcyclopropenone (DPC). The clonotype comes from a woman in her forties or fifties with alopecia areata. Some clones in this sample may be carry-over from other donors' samples. V and J are TRBV28 and TRBJ2-7; D perhaps matches TRBD2 (6 bases). The CDR3 here is CASSLSGRGEQYF. The CDR3 DNA is TGTGCCAGCAGTTTAAGTGGGCGGGGCGAGCAGTACTTC. The whole variable domain, remainder taken from reference TRBV28 and TRBJ2-7, is DVKVTQSSRYLVKRTGEKVFLECVQDMDHENMFWYRQDPGLGLRLIYFSYDVKMKEKGDIPEGYSVSREKKERFSLILESASTNQTSMYLCASSLSGRGEQYFGPGTRLTVT.